Following are 4 T cell receptor beta chains from one sample sequenced in a study of early T cells in non-severe SARS-CoV-2 infection. TCRdb passed the 5' RACE reads through MiXCR, listing each CDR3 protein once. The table includes about 71,000 distinct CDR3 sequences, approximately 14% detected once. Sample: whole blood. The receptors derive from an adult who was a healthcare worker with PCR-confirmed SARS-CoV-2 infection or an uninfected control (not recorded which).

The chain joins TRBV29-1 to TRBJ2-1, with D hard to call. Germline values: CDR1 SQVTM, CDR2 ANQGSEA. The V end lost 7 bases, the J end lost 4 bases, and 17 bases lay between the germline ends. The CDR3 length is 14 residues. The CDR3, as DNA: TGCAGCGGCCGACATACCTTGGGGTACAATGAGCAGTTCTTC. Its protein is CSGRHTLGYNEQFF.

V gene TRBV28 combines with J gene TRBJ2-5; possible D gene TRBD1, 6 bases. The CDR3 runs to 13 residues. Germline CDR1 is MDHEN and CDR2 is SYDVKM. The ends were cut back, 8 bases at V and 2 bases at J, with 12 bases in the middle. This CDR3 reads CASGAGVQETQYF. CDR3 nucleotide sequence: TGTGCCAGCGGGGCAGGGGTTCAAGAGACCCAGTACTTC.

The table lists this clonotype with a few counts. V gene TRBV29-1 combines with J gene TRBJ1-3; 8 nucleotides agree with TRBD1. Germline CDR1 reads SQVTM; CDR2 reads ANQGSEA. This CDR3 is built from 14 residues. The J segment lost 1 base and the V segment lost 3 bases, leaving 2 bases of the junction unmatched. The CDR3 DNA sequence: TGCAGCGTTGACACAGGGGGGTCTGGAAACACCATATATTTT. This codes for CSVDTGGSGNTIYF.

The chain couples TRBV6-2 or TRBV6-3 to TRBJ2-2, with D perhaps matching TRBD1 (5 bases). The V gene's germline CDR1 is MNHEY and CDR2 SVGEGT. The CDR3 spans 15 residues. Trimming removed 7 bases at V and 3 bases at J, with 15 bases between. CDR3 sequence reads: CASKQSRRDTGELFF. The CDR3 DNA follows: TGTGCCAGCAAACAGTCTCGCAGGGACACCGGGGAGCTGTTTTTT.